Reported below is one TCR beta chain. The sample is drawn from a study of blood T cell repertoires in COVID-19. For the study at large: Spain, Italy and the United States supplied samples that represented acute and convalescent COVID-19.

Original methodology: The assay estimated nucleated cells by amplifying reference gene primers. The data were produced by immunoSEQ multiplex PCR, yet TCRdb's version contains in-frame clones alone and is incomplete. The V and J calls and the clone size are those of that table, but D and trimming were determined from the DNA. The sample holds some 260,000 clones; 70% to 90% are singletons and the top ten take approximately 3.3%. The CDR3 loop spans 14 amino acids. Trimming pared 0 bases from V and 4 bases from J, leaving 7 bases between. CDR1 is ENHRY, CDR2 SYGVKD, per germline. Input material: peripheral blood. The gene calls are TRBV10-3 and TRBJ1-3; D uncertain. This clonotype originated in a young man with active or convalescent COVID-19. The CDR3 DNA reads TGTGCCATCAGTGAGTCCAGGTCCGGAAACACCATATATTTT. It is translated as CAISESRSGNTIYF.